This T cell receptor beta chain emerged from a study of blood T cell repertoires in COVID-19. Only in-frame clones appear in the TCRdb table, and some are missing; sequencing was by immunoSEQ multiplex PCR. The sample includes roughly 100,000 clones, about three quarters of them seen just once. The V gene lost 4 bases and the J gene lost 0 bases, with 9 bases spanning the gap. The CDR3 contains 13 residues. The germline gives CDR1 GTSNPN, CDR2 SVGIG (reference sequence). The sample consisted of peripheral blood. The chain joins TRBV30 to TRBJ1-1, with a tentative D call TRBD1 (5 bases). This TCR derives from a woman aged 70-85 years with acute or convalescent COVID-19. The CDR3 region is CAWMGLMNTEAFF. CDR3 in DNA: TGTGCCTGGATGGGGCTCATGAACACTGAAGCTTTCTTT.